This paragraph covers one T cell receptor (beta chain) sequence. This clone was picked up one time. Its antigen specificity is not known. Per-nucleotide qualities are absent, and no much larger clonotype sits a single base away. The data originate from a study of blood T cell repertoires in COVID-19 (TCRdb year 2020). Describing the broader study: Samples covering the acute and convalescent phases of COVID-19 were provided by collaborators in the United States, Italy and Spain. The prospective study material was composed of cDNA or gDNA derived from T cells, B-cell-depleted T cells, or PBMCs. Deeply sampled blood TCRbeta repertoires from subjects exposed to, actively infected with, or recovered from COVID-19 were included in the dataset. The repertoires were made available in a free public database intended to serve as a resource for research on the immune response to SARS-CoV-2. Samples came from the ongoing ImmuneRACE study (first 160 participants) plus 1,254 subjects from 6 global collaborators. Sample metadata almost always included a de-identified subject ID, COVID-19 status, age in years and sex. Where available, HLA class I and class II types were taken from metadata supplied by the sample provider and were not determined by assay-based typing. What the authors observed across the whole study: How much clinical and demographic metadata was included differed by source and by participant, and the metadata was provided uncurated.

CDR3 length: 14 amino acids, cysteine to phenylalanine. CDR3 DNA only is kept here, 42 bases in frame from base 1. V is cut by 5 bases and J by 3 bases, and the space between the germline ends is 13 bases. The germline V gene (reference sequence) specifies SEHNR as CDR1 and FQNEAQ as CDR2. At one collaborating source in Seattle, patients were enrolled during active infection and were followed longitudinally through the course of disease. Collaborating institutions collected whole blood in K2EDTA tubes following their own protocols. Collaborator samples were shipped for TCRbeta analysis as frozen whole blood, isolated PBMCs, or DNA extracted from either sample type. The immunoSEQ Assay, a bias-controlled multiplex PCR, was used to amplify TCRbeta CDR3 regions from genomic DNA. The authors' analysis ran thus. Within the assay, amplification of reference gene primers was used to estimate how many nucleated cells each sample contained. Sequence reads were collapsed and filtered to measure the absolute abundance of every unique TCRbeta CDR3 rearrangement. For each sample, productive Simpson clonality was calculated as the square root of Simpson's diversity index over productive rearrangements. Entries here come from immuneACCESS through TCRdb and include only in-frame sequences with V and J called. Some clones fail to appear in such tables; in the studies checked, an unresolved V gene covers under half of the shortfall, and the cause of the remainder is unknown. From that table come the V and J calls and clone size; the DNA was used to work out D and trimming. Present in this sample are almost 300,000 clones, roughly 91% of which were seen just once. Over 8.5% of the sample is taken by the ten largest.

The receptor's source is a woman aged 25 to 39 with COVID-19, enrolled during active disease. The sequenced sample consisted of peripheral blood. The receptor chain draws on TRBV7-9 and TRBJ1-2, with TRBD1 as a weak D call on 6 bases. The CDR3 protein: CASSEAAGDYGYTF. The bases are TGTGCCAGCAGCGAAGCGGCAGGGGACTATGGCTACACCTTC.